The present TCR beta chain was sequenced within a study of T cells after yellow fever vaccination. Overall study results and limits: At around 96% for CD4 and approximately 89% for CD8, most primary-vaccination clones showed up again after the booster.

About this clonotype itself: Its antigen is currently unknown.

From germline, CDR1 is KGHSH and CDR2 LQKENI. The CDR3 consists of 17 residues. Losses at the gene ends were 5 bases for V and 2 bases for J; bases not matched to a gene: 7. UMIs and a universal primer site were added when TCR cDNA was made by 5'RACE template switching. TCRdb processed the 5' RACE reads anew with MiXCR; each CDR3 protein has one entry. The sample lists more than 450,000 distinct CDR3 sequences, roughly a fifth seen once, with approximately 16% in the top ten. This TCR derives from a young man who received the YFV17D yellow fever vaccine. Sequenced material: PBMCs, taken 21 days after the first yellow fever vaccination. This chain joins TRBV18 and TRBJ2-2; 11 nucleotides agree with TRBD2. The CDR3 DNA reads TGTGCCAGCTCAACGACCGGACTAGCGGGCAACACCGGGGAGCTGTTTTTT. The encoded protein is CASSTTGLAGNTGELFF.